The present T cell receptor (beta chain) was sequenced within a study of T cell responses to AZD1222 COVID-19 vaccine. V gave up 5 bases and J gave up 2 bases, with 21 bases separating them. Germline loops: CDR1 MNHEY, CDR2 SMNVEV (reference sequence). CDR3 size: 17 residues. Produced via immunoSEQ multiplex PCR; TCRdb's table is partial and in-frame only. The table lists more than 100,000 clones, 75% to 90% of them singletons, with roughly 1.5% in the top ten. The receptor's source is an adult in good health. V is TRBV27 and J is TRBJ1-1; perhaps TRBD1 as D (6 bases). Sample: peripheral blood, taken on day 0 of AZD1222 vaccination. CDR3 amino acids: CASSLSSPTGSNTEAFF. The CDR3 DNA reads TGTGCCAGCAGTCTCTCCAGCCCCACAGGGTCCAACACTGAAGCTTTCTTT.